The rows below give T cell receptor beta chains drawn from one sample of a study of cytomegalovirus exposure and HLA in healthy donors. Clones were sequenced by immunoSEQ multiplex PCR, and TCRdb holds only the in-frame ones, with some missing. The data show around 88,000 clones, about 81% seen once. The sequenced material came from PBMCs. These receptors were obtained from a woman aged 40 to 49 in good health and CMV-seropositive. CDR3s include the opening cysteine and the closing phenylalanine or tryptophan. The D gene is left open where the match is weak. Expanded clones are given a class, and other clones once, few, many or no size at all.

CASSPLAGTHYEQFF,TGTGCCAGCTCACCTCTAGCGGGAACCCATTATGAGCAGTTCTTC,TRBD2,NA,TRBJ2-1,TRBV18,15
CASRTEGQPYEQYF,TGTGCCAGCAGGACCGAAGGACAGCCTTACGAGCAGTACTTC,NA,once,TRBJ2-7,TRBV27,14
CASSLVGTVYEQYF,TGCGCCAGCAGCTTGGTCGGGACAGTGTACGAGCAGTACTTC,TRBD1,NA,TRBJ2-7,TRBV5-1,14
CASSLSPYGTGKDEQYF,TGTGCCAGCAGTTTGTCCCCCTACGGGACAGGGAAGGACGAGCAGTACTTC,TRBD1,NA,TRBJ2-7,TRBV28,17
CASSIDRGLAQPQHF,TGTGCCAGTAGTATAGACAGGGGGCTAGCTCAGCCCCAGCATTTT,TRBD1,once,TRBJ1-5,TRBV19,15
CAISPGLGLGASGANVLTF,TGTGCCATCAGCCCCGGTCTGGGACTCGGTGCCTCTGGGGCCAACGTCCTGACTTTC,NA,NA,TRBJ2-6,TRBV10-3,19
CASSLEPTIYEQYF,TGCGCCAGCAGCTTGGAACCGACAATTTACGAGCAGTACTTC,NA,NA,TRBJ2-7,TRBV5-1,14
CASSAESDRALYEQYF,TGTGCCAGCAGCGCCGAGAGCGACAGGGCCTTATACGAGCAGTACTTC,TRBD1,NA,TRBJ2-7,TRBV9,16
CASIRQNGNYGYTF,TGTGCCAGCATTCGACAGAACGGAAACTATGGCTACACCTTC,NA,NA,TRBJ1-2,TRBV21-1,14
CASSAFGTGVNQPQHF,TGTGCCAGCAGTGCGTTCGGGACAGGGGTTAATCAGCCCCAGCATTTT,TRBD1,NA,TRBJ1-5,TRBV6-1,16
CASSRDTGIGQPQHF,TGCGCCAGCAGCCGGGACACAGGGATAGGGCAGCCCCAGCATTTT,NA,NA,TRBJ1-5,TRBV4-1,15
CASSWRDSGSPLHF,TGCGCCAGCAGCTGGAGGGACAGTGGTTCACCCCTCCACTTT,TRBD1,once,TRBJ1-6,TRBV5-1,14
CASSPGTANYGYTF,TGTGCCAGCAGTCCCGGGACAGCAAACTATGGCTACACCTTC,TRBD1,NA,TRBJ1-2,TRBV28,14
CASSPSTGELFF,TGTGCCAGCTCACCGAGCACCGGGGAGCTGTTTTTT,NA,NA,TRBJ2-2,TRBV18,12
CASSGTGGNQPQHF,TGTGCCAGCTCCGGGACAGGGGGCAATCAGCCCCAGCATTTT,TRBD1,NA,TRBJ1-5,TRBV19,14
CASRLAGETQYF,TGTGCCAGTAGACTAGCGGGAGAGACCCAGTACTTC,TRBD2,many,TRBJ2-5,TRBV19,12
CASSFEVAVYGELFF,TGTGCCAGCAGCTTCGAGGTCGCCGTTTACGGGGAGCTGTTTTTT,NA,few,TRBJ2-2,TRBV11-2,15
CASSQDGASGSNEQFF,TGTGCCAGCAGCCAAGATGGGGCTAGCGGGAGTAATGAGCAGTTCTTC,TRBD2,NA,TRBJ2-1,TRBV4-2,16
CATSSPKGTGLAYEQYF,TGTGCCACCAGCAGCCCCAAGGGGACAGGGCTAGCCTACGAGCAGTACTTC,TRBD1,NA,TRBJ2-7,TRBV15,17
CASSPTGGDTEAFF,TGTGCCAGCAGCCCGACAGGGGGGGATACTGAAGCTTTCTTT,TRBD1,NA,TRBJ1-1,TRBV7-3,14
CASSIAGGSNQPQHF,TGTGCCAGTAGTATAGCAGGGGGGAGCAATCAGCCCCAGCATTTT,TRBD1,NA,TRBJ1-5,TRBV19,15
CASSFGGAYEQYF,TGTGCCAGCAGCTTTGGGGGCGCCTACGAGCAGTACTTC,NA,NA,TRBJ2-7,TRBV5-4,13
CASSQDPESLYQETQYF,TGCGCCAGCAGCCAAGATCCTGAGAGCCTGTACCAAGAGACCCAGTACTTC,NA,NA,TRBJ2-5,TRBV4-1,17